This TCR beta chain was found in a study of T cells in Graves' hyperthyroidism and ophthalmopathy. PBMCs stemmed from about 9.5 ml fresh peripheral blood. The CDR3 regions of TCR beta were amplified from RNA transcripts. The TCR CDR3 first-round RT-PCR relied on the HTBI primer set. MiXCR, run by TCRdb on the multiplex PCR reads, gives a single entry per CDR3 protein. The sample contains fewer than 700,000 distinct CDR3 sequences, under 20% of which appear only once. With V trimmed by 5 bases and J by 5 bases, 10 bases remained unmatched. The CDR3 contains 16 residues. The germline V gene has CDR1 LGHNT and CDR2 FRNRAP. Of note for this clonotype: Its antigen is unidentified.

Findings of the study overall: Stable hyperthyroidism and ophthalmopathy were separated using 13 V-J signatures.

The sequencing sample was made of blood. The V gene is TRBV12-5, the J gene TRBJ2-1, with TRBD2 matching 9 bases. This TCR was sampled from a woman aged 18-29 years with Graves' ophthalmopathy. The CDR3: CASGPGTSSVNNEQFF. The DNA of the CDR3 is TGTGCTAGTGGTCCGGGGACTAGCTCGGTAAACAATGAGCAGTTCTTC.